This T cell receptor beta chain was sequenced during a study of molecular identifiers for immune sequencing clone quantification. This clonotype was seen at least ten times. In germline, CDR1 is LGHNA, CDR2 YSLEER. Between the trimmed V and J ends, which lost 5 bases and 2 bases, there was a span of 7 bases. The CDR3 extends over 14 amino acids. Listed TCR primers and previously described methods were used for bulk TCR libraries. Via MiXCR, TCRdb re-called the PCR reads, giving one row per CDR3 protein. The sample includes roughly 320,000 distinct CDR3 sequences, under 25% of them seen just once. This TCR derives from a human donor in good health. Some libraries in this study had Jurkat cell RNA spiked in. Material for sequencing was naive CD8+ T cells from blood, with Jurkat cell RNA spiked in. Subset specified: FACS-sorted CD8+CD4-CCR7+CD45RA+ naive T cells. V is TRBV4-3 and J is TRBJ2-6; TRBD1 might be the D (6 bases). The CDR3 DNA sequence: TGCGCCAGCAGCGGACAGACTGGGGCCAACGTCCTGACTTTC. Amino acid sequence: CASSGQTGANVLTF.